This T cell receptor beta chain was sequenced in a study of shared clonotypes between healthy human individuals (dated by TCRdb to about 2020). Looking at the study overall: The cohort included three men and a couple of women between 18 and 49 years of age. Different laboratories and diverse techniques were used to prepare libraries and sequence TCR repertoires, to increase sequencing depth and limit assay-specific biases. Blood TCR repertoires of four to six healthy adults were deeply sequenced to estimate repertoire size and the extent of clonotype sharing between individuals. Leukapheresis yielded between about 0.94 and 9 billion PBMCs per donor. For each donor, CD4 naive and CD4 memory were each run on three plates, CD8 naive on two plates, and CD8 memory on one plate. General study outcomes and caveats: Across a handful of donors, approximately 4.6% of naive CD4, roughly 3.4% of naive CD8, around 2.5% of memory CD4, and 0.4% of memory CD8 clonotypes were shared. Based on pairwise subsampling, the degree of clonotype sharing among donors was expected to be affected by sequencing depth. Sampling was limited to blood, and TCR repertoires in tissue likely differ from TCR repertoires in blood. The genetic and exposure-history diversity represented was limited by the small number of donors. Estimated clonotype richness was generally larger for naive than for memory subsets. Rarefaction of sorted-subset datasets indicated incomplete sequencing despite the large sequencing depth. Clonotypes shared by all four sorted-subset donors showed higher generation probabilities than non-shared clonotypes.

Donors were healthy HIV-negative adults with no recently reported acute infections or vaccinations. All donors were Caucasian adults living in Nashville, Tennessee, USA. CD4+ T cells were enriched through magnetic negative selection, after which naive cells were positively selected on CD45RA and the remaining negative fraction served as the memory subset. Blood was collected by leukapheresis, and PBMCs were isolated by Ficoll-Histopaque density gradient centrifugation and then cryopreserved in liquid nitrogen vapor phase. Analytical flow cytometry was used to check the purity and quantity of every magnetically sorted T cell population. From each sorted fraction, genomic DNA was isolated and quantified by UV absorbance on a Nanodrop 2000c. This clone has a single count. What antigen it recognizes has not been identified. It has no much larger one-base neighbor in the sample; base qualities were not kept.

Using the deep immunoSEQ assay, multiplex PCR amplified TCR CDR3 regions from genomic DNA. Extracted genomic DNA from each cell subset was distributed evenly across all wells of several immunoSEQ 96-well plates, and each plate was treated as a replicate. For sorted subsets, approximately 190 ng of genomic DNA, equivalent to around 31,000 T cell genomes, went into each replicate PCR. Purified libraries were measured with a Qubit 3.0 fluorometer, size-checked on a Bioanalyzer 2100, and measured again with the KAPA Library Quantification kit. A separate single-read 150-cycle Illumina NextSeq 550 flow cell was used to sequence each immunoSEQ 96-well plate. Processing in the source paper ran as follows. The immunoSEQ output contained only junctional sequences without quality scores, so filtering could not match that applied to full-length reads. To assign V/J genes and CDR3, sequences were annotated against IMGT germline references using PyIR, a Python wrapper for IgBLAST v1.9. Reads with weak V/J assignments (E-value above 1e-6), missing CDR3, stop codons, out-of-frame junctions, or ambiguous translated residues were removed. A V3J clonotype was defined by an identical inferred V gene, J gene, and CDR3 amino acid sequence. Percentage overlap between repertoires was computed as shared unique clonotypes divided by the size of the smaller repertoire. Richness of each repertoire was evaluated using RTK rarefaction, the Chao1 estimator, and Recon v2.1 estimates of unobserved clonotypes. OLGA was used to compute generation probabilities for all TCRbeta clonotypes that the gDNA method yielded from a few donors. TCRdb retrieved this table from immuneACCESS and kept in-frame rearrangements only. Not all clones are present; in checked studies, unresolved V genes account for under half, and no reason is known for the remainder. V, J and clone size are taken as reported in that table, and D and trimming were inferred from the DNA itself. For this sample the table gives about 730,000 clones, of which 72% were detected only once. The ten largest make up more than 1.5% of the sample.

The sequenced sample consisted of memory CD4+ T cells sorted from blood. This specimen's cell subset or site label, interpreted: CD45RA-negative fraction. The TCR comes from a woman between 25 and 40 years old in good health.

At the DNA level, the sequence is TGTGCCAGCAAGAGGGAAGGGACGGTTCGGGAGACCCAGTACTTC. It is translated as CASKREGTVRETQYF. The chain uses TRBV2 and TRBJ2-5; the D gene may be TRBD1 or TRBD2, since each aligns over 5 bases. V sheds 7 bases and J sheds 5 bases, leaving 20 bases between their ends. Measured from the cysteine to the phenylalanine, the CDR3 is 15 residues long. Only the CDR3 portion is preserved as DNA: 45 bases, with reading frame beginning at the first base. Sequences SNHLY (CDR1) and FYNNEI (CDR2) are obtained from the germline V gene.